One sample yielded the 25 T cell receptor beta chains listed below, sequenced in a study of blood T cell repertoires in COVID-19. Using immunoSEQ multiplex PCR, the repertoire was profiled, and TCRdb retains in-frame clones only, with some absent. The table includes 300,000 or so clones, approximately 90% detected once. The sample comprised peripheral blood. The receptors come from a woman in her 30s with COVID-19, enrolled during active disease.

This clone was found once. This sequence joins TRBV24-1 and TRBJ1-5; tentatively, D is TRBD1 (6 bases). This CDR3 has 14 residues. Germline assignment: CDR1 KGHDR and CDR2 SFDVKD. The V end was cut by 5 bases, the J end by 4 bases, with 11 bases between. CDR3: CATSAGTPNQPQHF. Written as DNA, the CDR3 is TGTGCCACCAGTGCGGGGACACCGAATCAGCCCCAGCATTTT.

This chain connects TRBV21-1 to TRBJ1-6; the DNA was not compared with TRBD1, the D call given in the table. TRBV21-1 is a listed pseudogene. CDR3 length: 17 residues. CDR3 in amino acids: CASSKMEGQRDNSPLHF. CDR3 in DNA: TGTGCCAGCAGCAAAATGGAAGGACAGCGTGATAATTCACCCCTCCACTTT.

The V call is TRBV4-2, the J call TRBJ1-5, with D perhaps TRBD1 (6 bases). The germline gives CDR1 LGHNA, CDR2 YNFKEQ. The CDR3 totals 16 residues. V shed 3 bases and J shed 2 bases, with 14 bases lying between them. The CDR3 is CASSQGQSGGNQPQHF. The CDR3 coding sequence is TGTGCCAGCAGCCAGGGGCAGTCAGGGGGCAATCAGCCCCAGCATTTT.

With respect to this clone: Other DNA sequences of this sample code for an identical CDR3. V and J are TRBV5-1 and TRBJ2-1; 8 nucleotides match TRBD2. V shed 4 bases, J shed 0 bases, and the junction held 0 bases outside the gene matches. Germline V gene sequence: CDR1 SGHRS, CDR2 YFSETQ. CDR3 length equals 14 residues. CDR3 DNA: TGCGCCAGCAGCCTAGCGGGCTCCTACAATGAGCAGTTCTTC. Amino acid sequence: CASSLAGSYNEQFF. The whole variable domain, filled in from reference TRBV5-1 and TRBJ2-1, reads KAGVTQTPRYLIKTRGQQVTLSCSPISGHRSVSWYQQTPGQGLQFLFEYFSETQRNKGNFPGRFSGRQFSNSRSEMNVSTLELGDSALYLCASSLAGSYNEQFFGPGTRLTVL.

The V and J genes are TRBV5-4 and TRBJ2-1, with 10 bases matching TRBD2. Per germline, CDR1 SGHNT and CDR2 YYREEE (reference sequence). The V gene end was trimmed by 0 bases and the J gene end by 15 bases; junction bases not matched to a gene: 12. This CDR3 has 15 amino acids. For the CDR3, the DNA is TGTGCCAGCAGCTTGGGGCTAGCGGGAGACTCGAATCGGTTCTTC. Protein: CASSLGLAGDSNRFF. Using reference TRBV5-4 and TRBJ2-1 for the parts outside the CDR3, the full variable domain is ETGVTQSPTHLIKTRGQQVTLRCSSQSGHNTVSWYQQALGQGPQFIFQYYREEENGRGNFPPRFSGLQFPNYSSELNVNALELDDSALYLCASSLGLAGDSNRFFGPGTRLTVL.

V and J are TRBV5-8 and TRBJ2-3, with 8 nucleotides matching TRBD2. V shed 2 bases and J 5 bases; nucleotides not matched to a gene: 13. The CDR3 is 17 amino acids. The germline V gene has CDR1 SGHTS and CDR2 YDEGEE. CDR3 in amino acids: CASSFESSGSGGDTQYF. DNA for the CDR3: TGTGCCAGCAGCTTTGAAAGCAGCGGGAGTGGTGGAGATACGCAGTATTTT.

The CDR3 DNA is TGTGCCAGTAGTAGCCCTACCGGACTAGTCGGGAGGAGGTTAAACACCGGGGAGCTGTTTTTT. Translation: CASSSPTGLVGRRLNTGELFF. The J gene is TRBJ2-2, the V gene TRBV19; 7 bases align to TRBD2. The germline gives CDR1 LNHDA, CDR2 SQIVND (reference sequence). The CDR3 is made up of 21 amino acids. Trimming removed 4 bases from V and 2 bases from J; junction bases left unmatched: 22.

V and J are TRBV5-1 and TRBJ2-5, with TRBD2 matching over 12 bases. CDR1 is SGHRS, CDR2 YFSETQ, per germline. The CDR3 has 16 residues. Trimming at V came to 2 bases and at J to 2 bases, leaving 4 bases not matched to a gene. CDR3 sequence reads: CASSLGLAGRQETQYF. The CDR3 DNA reads TGCGCCAGCAGCTTAGGACTAGCGGGGAGACAAGAGACCCAGTACTTC. The whole variable domain, remainder taken from reference TRBV5-1 and TRBJ2-5, is KAGVTQTPRYLIKTRGQQVTLSCSPISGHRSVSWYQQTPGQGLQFLFEYFSETQRNKGNFPGRFSGRQFSNSRSEMNVSTLELGDSALYLCASSLGLAGRQETQYFGPGTRLLVL.

The genes are TRBV19 and TRBJ1-5; the match to TRBD1 covers 8 bases. Germline CDR1 reads LNHDA; CDR2 reads SQIVND (reference sequence). With 3 bases clipped from V and 5 bases from J, the junction kept 6 bases outside the gene matches. The length of the CDR3 is 15 residues. CDR3 residues: CASSIRTGRHQPQHF. The CDR3, as DNA: TGTGCCAGTAGTATCCGGACAGGGAGGCATCAGCCCCAGCATTTT.

The rearrangement uses TRBV19 and TRBJ2-5; 9 nucleotides line up with TRBD2. Germline V lookup: CDR1 LNHDA, CDR2 SQIVND (reference sequence). CDR3 length: 14 residues. After removal of 2 bases from V and 2 bases from J, the junction contained 0 bases not matched to a gene. CDR3 residues: CASSILAGQETQYF. The CDR3 DNA is TGTGCCAGTAGTATACTAGCGGGACAAGAGACCCAGTACTTC.

The chain recombines TRBV4-1 with TRBJ2-4, with a tentative D call TRBD2 (7 bases). The germline gives CDR1 MGHRA, CDR2 YSYEKL. Trimming took off 0 bases at V and 8 bases at J, with 23 bases between the two ends. CDR3 size: 18 residues. CDR3 bases: TGCGCCAGCAGCCAAGATAGAAATGCGGGGGCGGGTAATGACATTCAGTACTTC. Amino acid sequence: CASSQDRNAGAGNDIQYF.

The V gene is TRBV13, the J gene TRBJ2-3; weak D call: TRBD1 (5 bases). Germline V gene lookup returns CDR1 PRHDT and CDR2 FYEKMQ (reference sequence). The CDR3 is 16 residues long. Trimming took off 2 bases at V and 6 bases at J, with 18 bases between the two ends. The CDR3 sequence: CASSLLMGRIGDTQYF. CDR3 DNA sequence: TGTGCCAGCAGCTTACTAATGGGGCGCATAGGGGATACGCAGTATTTT.

This chain links TRBV7-9 with TRBJ1-1, with TRBD1 matching over 7 bases. The CDR3 loop spans 15 amino acids. Germline trimming cut 5 bases from V and 0 bases from J; bases unmatched to any gene: 6. Germline V lookup: CDR1 SEHNR, CDR2 FQNEAQ (reference sequence). The CDR3 sequence is CASSLGQNMNTEAFF. The CDR3 DNA reads TGTGCCAGCAGCCTGGGACAGAACATGAACACTGAAGCTTTCTTT.

V gene TRBV2 combines with J gene TRBJ1-1; the match to TRBD1 covers 8 bases. The CDR3 consists of 16 residues. Per the germline V gene, CDR1 is SNHLY and CDR2 is FYNNEI. Unmatched junction bases numbered 10, after V lost 6 bases and J lost 1 base. The CDR3 sequence: CASRKGPGTGNTEAFF. CDR3 sequence (DNA): TGTGCCAGCAGAAAAGGCCCCGGGACAGGGAACACTGAAGCTTTCTTT.

This clone was seen just once. The genes are TRBV19 and TRBJ2-4; 8 bases match TRBD1. The CDR3 runs to 16 residues. After removal of 5 bases from V and 3 bases from J, the junction contained 9 bases not matched to a gene. In germline, CDR1 is LNHDA, CDR2 SQIVND (reference sequence). CDR3 DNA sequence: TGTGCCAGTAGTGGAACAGGGGGAAAAATCAAAAACATTCAGTACTTC. It translates to CASSGTGGKIKNIQYF.

This chain joins TRBV5-4 and TRBJ2-5, with TRBD2 identical over 7 bases. V was clipped by 3 bases and J by 4 bases; unmatched bases: 9. The V gene's germline CDR1 is SGHNT and CDR2 YYREEE (reference sequence). CDR3 length equals 15 residues. The CDR3 here is CASSSSGTMGETQYF. CDR3 nucleotides: TGTGCCAGCAGCTCGTCCGGGACTATGGGAGAGACCCAGTACTTC.

The chain joins TRBV19 to TRBJ2-3; D is possibly TRBD1 (7 bases). Trimming stripped 8 bases from V and 0 bases from J, with 15 bases between. The germline V gene encodes CDR1 LNHDA and CDR2 SQIVND (reference sequence). The CDR3 sequence is 15 residues long. The CDR3 protein is CASDQTGTSTDTQYF. The CDR3 nucleotides are TGTGCCAGTGATCAGACAGGGACTAGCACAGATACGCAGTATTTT.

The chain uses TRBV13 and TRBJ1-3; D is unclear. In germline, CDR1 is PRHDT, CDR2 FYEKMQ (reference sequence). The CDR3 length is 16 residues. V was pared by 5 bases and J by 0 bases, with 14 bases between. The CDR3 nucleotides read TGTGCCAGCAGCCCGCGACTAACCGTCTCTGGAAACACCATATATTTT. Amino acids: CASSPRLTVSGNTIYF.

The rearrangement links TRBV19 to TRBJ1-2; D unclear. Germline V gene lookup returns CDR1 LNHDA and CDR2 SQIVND (reference sequence). V lost 3 bases and J lost 5, with 16 bases in between. This CDR3 contains 15 residues. The CDR3 region is CASSINQAPLYGYTF. In DNA, the CDR3 is TGTGCCAGTAGTATCAATCAGGCGCCCCTTTATGGCTACACCTTC.

The chain employs TRBV19 and TRBJ2-4; TRBD2 matches 13 bases. CDR3 length equals 15 residues. Looked up from germline, CDR1 is LNHDA and CDR2 is SQIVND (reference sequence). The V and J ends lost 6 bases and 4 bases, in that order; junction bases with no gene match: 3. As DNA, the CDR3 is TGTGCCAGTAGCCGGACTAGCGGGAGTAAAAACATTCAGTACTTC. It is translated as CASSRTSGSKNIQYF.

J is TRBJ2-1 and V is TRBV10-1, with 7 bases matching TRBD1. CDR3 length: 16 amino acids. Germline assignment: CDR1 WNHNN and CDR2 SYGVQD (reference sequence). The J segment lost 2 bases and the V segment lost 5 bases, leaving 9 bases of the junction unmatched. CDR3 nucleotides: TGCGCCAGCAGTCCAAGGGGGCACGGGGCCTACAATGAGCAGTTCTTC. Its protein is CASSPRGHGAYNEQFF.

This chain uses TRBV29-1 with TRBJ1-1, with no clear D. CDR3 length: 14 amino acids. Germline V lookup: CDR1 SQVTM, CDR2 ANQGSEA. Trimming took off 4 bases at V and 5 bases at J, with 17 bases between the two ends. The CDR3 region is CSVGVRVSRTEAFF. CDR3 DNA sequence: TGCAGCGTTGGGGTAAGAGTGTCGAGGACTGAAGCTTTCTTT. Based on the CDR3 plus reference TRBV29-1 and TRBJ1-1, the full variable domain is SAVISQKPSRDICQRGTSLTIQCQVDSQVTMMFWYRQQPGQSLTLIATANQGSEATYESGFVIDKFPISRPNLTFSTLTVSNMSPEDSSIYLCSVGVRVSRTEAFFGQGTRLTVV.

The J gene is TRBJ1-2, the V gene TRBV5-1, with D possibly TRBD1 on 6 matching bases. The germline gives CDR1 SGHRS, CDR2 YFSETQ. V lost 4 bases and J 7 bases, leaving 14 bases between the germline ends. The length of the CDR3 is 13 residues. The CDR3 DNA sequence: TGCGCCAGCAGCGAAGGACAGTACGGTGGCTACACCTTC. It specifies CASSEGQYGGYTF.

The rearrangement uses TRBV4-1 and TRBJ1-5; D unclear. There are 16 residues in the CDR3. The ends were cut back, 4 bases at V and 3 bases at J, with 16 bases in the middle. Germline-derived CDR1 and CDR2 are MGHRA and YSYEKL. CDR3 bases: TGCGCCAGCAGCCCCCTAGGTGGCCGCCTCAATCAGCCCCAGCATTTT. Encoded protein: CASSPLGGRLNQPQHF.

The V and J genes are TRBV3-1 (or the pseudogene TRBV3-2) and TRBJ1-3; D is unresolved. The V end lost 3 bases, the J end lost 4 bases, and 10 bases lay between the germline ends. This CDR3 region has 14 residues. The V gene's germline CDR1 is LGHDT and CDR2 YNNKEL (reference sequence). The CDR3 DNA reads TGTGCCAGCAGCCACCTAGTAAAAGGAAACACCATATATTTT. Amino acids: CASSHLVKGNTIYF.